Below are 20 T cell receptor beta chains sequenced from a single sample in a study of T cells after yellow fever vaccination. A single record per CDR3 protein comes from TCRdb applying MiXCR to the 5' RACE reads. Of about 200,000 distinct CDR3 sequences detected, approximately 3.2% appear once; the ten largest clones hold 3.2%. Sequences were derived from CD4+ T cells sorted from PBMCs, sampled 10 days after the yellow fever booster vaccination. Receptor source: a man aged 18 to 29 who received the YFV17D yellow fever vaccine.

V usage is TRBV6-2 or TRBV6-3 and J usage is TRBJ2-3; 9 bases are shared with TRBD2. Germline CDR1 and CDR2: MNHEY and SVGEGT. The junction had 5 bases not matched to a gene; V was cut back by 7 bases and J by 0 bases. The length of the CDR3 is 15 residues. The CDR3: CASNIAGASTDTQYF. The CDR3 bases are TGTGCCAGCAATATAGCGGGGGCGAGCACAGATACGCAGTATTTT.

This clonotype has more than one count but fewer than ten. This chain links TRBV5-8 with TRBJ2-3, with D perhaps matching TRBD1 (5 bases). Germline assignment: CDR1 SGHTS and CDR2 YDEGEE. V shed 4 bases and J shed 4 bases, with 22 bases lying between them. This CDR3 is 17 amino acids long. CDR3 region: CASSPNWAQGRADTQYF. The CDR3 DNA is TGTGCCAGCAGCCCGAACTGGGCCCAGGGTAGGGCAGATACGCAGTATTTT.

The chain joins TRBV7-9 to TRBJ1-2; no firm D call. V was cut by 5 bases and J by 6 bases, with 13 bases left in between. The germline CDR1 and CDR2 sequences are SEHNR and FQNEAQ (reference sequence). The CDR3 spans 13 residues. The CDR3 nucleotides read TGTGCCAGCAGCCCCCCCCGCACCGATGGCTACACCTTC. As protein: CASSPPRTDGYTF.

The chain couples TRBV2 to TRBJ1-2; 9 nucleotides align to TRBD1. Germline CDR1 reads SNHLY; CDR2 reads FYNNEI. CDR3 length: 14 residues. The junction had 7 bases not matched to a gene; V was cut back by 5 bases and J by 6 bases. The CDR3 loop reads CASSPTWTGDGYTF. CDR3 bases: TGTGCCAGCAGTCCAACGTGGACAGGGGATGGCTACACCTTC.

This chain uses TRBV30 with TRBJ2-2; D tentatively reads TRBD1 or TRBD2 (6 bases each). Trimming removed 5 bases from V and 5 bases from J, with 12 bases in between. CDR1 GTSNPN and CDR2 SVGIG come from the germline V gene (reference sequence). The CDR3 spans 13 residues. The CDR3 DNA reads as TGTGCCTGGGCCCGAGGGGGGACCGGGGAGCTGTTTTTT. It translates to CAWARGGTGELFF.

This clonotype was seen a handful of times. The CDR3 nucleotides read TGCAGTGCTAGGGATTGGGACAGGGGGCCCAACACTGAAGCTTTCTTT. Protein product: CSARDWDRGPNTEAFF. The chain links TRBV20-1 to TRBJ1-1; 12 bases agree with TRBD1. The CDR3 sequence is 16 residues long. Germline V gene data show CDR1 as DFQATT and CDR2 as SNEGSKA (reference sequence). Germline trimming cut 3 bases from V and 2 bases from J; bases unmatched to any gene: 7.

This clonotype was seen many times. V is TRBV7-2 and J is TRBJ1-2, with no clear D. V was clipped by 1 base and J by 4 bases, with 10 bases between them. The V gene's germline CDR1 is SGHTA and CDR2 FQGNSA. The length of the CDR3 is 14 residues. The CDR3 nucleotides are TGTGCCAGCAGCTTAGATTCTTCCGCCTATGGCTACACCTTC. It translates to CASSLDSSAYGYTF.

In this sample, this clonotype turned up many times. The rearrangement joins TRBV29-1 to TRBJ2-5; D perhaps matches TRBD2 (6 bases). CDR1 and CDR2 from the germline V gene are SQVTM and ANQGSEA. The V end lost 7 bases, the J end lost 1 base, and 10 bases lay between the germline ends. The CDR3 spans 12 residues. The CDR3 DNA reads as TGCAGCGAAAGGGACTCCCAAGAGACCCAGTACTTC. This encodes CSERDSQETQYF.

J is TRBJ1-1 and V is TRBV29-1; 7 nucleotides match TRBD1. CDR3 length: 13 residues. In germline, CDR1 is SQVTM, CDR2 ANQGSEA. Trimming cost V 7 bases and J 4 bases; bases outside gene matches: 9. DNA for the CDR3: TGCAGCGCACGTACAGGGGAAGGCACTGAAGCTTTCTTT. Translated, it gives CSARTGEGTEAFF.

This clonotype has ten or more counts. The rearrangement uses TRBV12-5 and TRBJ1-5; D is uncertain. V shed 7 bases and J shed 1 base, with 14 bases lying between them. The CDR3 has 15 amino acids. The V gene's germline CDR1 is LGHNT and CDR2 FRNRAP. CDR3 sequence: CASAELPGSNQPQHF. The CDR3 bases are TGTGCTAGTGCCGAGCTTCCGGGGAGCAATCAGCCCCAGCATTTT. The whole variable domain, remainder taken from reference TRBV12-5 and TRBJ1-5, is DARVTQTPRHKVTEMGQEVTMRCQPILGHNTVFWYRQTMMQGLELLAYFRNRAPLDDSGMPKDRFSAEMPDATLATLKIQPSEPRDSAVYFCASAELPGSNQPQHFGDGTRLSIL.

This clonotype came up a few times. The J gene is TRBJ2-7, the V gene TRBV5-1; 7 nucleotides match TRBD2. Germline CDR1 is SGHRS and CDR2 is YFSETQ. CDR3 length equals 14 residues. V gave up 3 bases and J gave up 2 bases; unmatched junction bases: 5. As DNA, the CDR3 is TGCGCCAGCAGCTATTCGGCGGGGGCCTACGAGCAGTACTTC. It is translated as CASSYSAGAYEQYF. Supplemented by reference TRBV5-1 and TRBJ2-7, the full variable domain reads KAGVTQTPRYLIKTRGQQVTLSCSPISGHRSVSWYQQTPGQGLQFLFEYFSETQRNKGNFPGRFSGRQFSNSRSEMNVSTLELGDSALYLCASSYSAGAYEQYFGPGTRLTVT.

This clonotype has at least ten counts. This chain connects TRBV5-1 to TRBJ1-2, with TRBD1 matching over 7 bases. Trimming took 4 bases from V and 7 from J; bases not matched to a gene: 7. The CDR3 runs 13 residues. The germline CDR1 and CDR2 sequences are SGHRS and YFSETQ. CDR3 residues: CASSLDRPTGYTF. Written as DNA, the CDR3 is TGCGCCAGCAGCCTGGACAGGCCCACTGGCTACACCTTC.

V usage is TRBV9 and J usage is TRBJ2-1; D gene uncertain. CDR3 size: 16 residues. V lost 0 bases and J 5 bases, leaving 15 bases between the germline ends. Germline CDR1 is SGDLS and CDR2 is YYNGEE. The CDR3: CASSVEPRSTDNEQFF. The CDR3, as DNA: TGTGCCAGCAGCGTAGAACCTCGATCGACTGACAATGAGCAGTTCTTC.

This sequence joins TRBV5-1 and TRBJ1-1; D is ambiguous. With 0 bases removed from V and 4 bases from J, the gap between germline ends came to 13 bases. This CDR3 contains 15 residues. Germline V gene data show CDR1 as SGHRS and CDR2 as YFSETQ. The CDR3 nucleotides are TGCGCCAGCAGCTTGGGAATGGGAGTCTCCACTGAAGCTTTCTTT. The encoded protein is CASSLGMGVSTEAFF.

This clonotype was detected only a few times. J is TRBJ1-4 and V is TRBV11-2; no firm D call. Germline V gene lookup returns CDR1 SGHAT and CDR2 FQNNGV. Trimming cost V 1 base and J 1 base, with 4 bases left between them. The CDR3 sequence is 14 residues long. CDR3 bases: TGTGCCAGCAGCTTAGGCATAACTAATGAAAAACTGTTTTTT. Residues: CASSLGITNEKLFF.

This clonotype showed up just a few times. The chain combines TRBV4-3 with TRBJ1-2, with D maybe TRBD1 (5 bases). CDR1 LGHNA and CDR2 YSLEER come from the germline V gene. CDR3 length equals 14 residues. V lost 3 bases and J lost 5, with 13 bases in between. The CDR3 coding sequence is TGCGCCAGCAGCCACGAGACAGAGGGGTATGGCTACACCTTC. Translating it yields CASSHETEGYGYTF.

This clonotype was detected a few times. The chain is built from TRBV20-1 and TRBJ1-1; the D is unclear. V was cut by 3 bases and J by 8 bases, with 10 bases left in between. The CDR3 spans 11 residues. Germline V lookup: CDR1 DFQATT, CDR2 SNEGSKA (reference sequence). CDR3 residues: CSASRAFEAFF. CDR3 bases: TGCAGTGCTAGTCGGGCCTTCGAAGCTTTCTTT.

The chain is built from TRBV20-1 and TRBJ1-4; D possibly corresponds to TRBD1 (5 bases). CDR1 DFQATT and CDR2 SNEGSKA come from the germline V gene (reference sequence). The V gene lost 6 bases and the J gene lost 13 bases, with 24 bases spanning the gap. The CDR3 has 14 residues. CDR3 nucleotides: TGCAGTGCCAAGAGTAGGGACGGGCCCCGGGGACTGTTTTTT. Translation: CSAKSRDGPRGLFF.

V usage is TRBV7-2 and J usage is TRBJ2-1; D is unresolved. Per germline, CDR1 SGHTA and CDR2 FQGNSA. This CDR3 is built from 15 residues. Trimming removed 3 bases at V and 0 bases at J, with 9 bases between. The CDR3 loop is CASSFQASSYNEQFF. CDR3 DNA sequence: TGTGCCAGCAGCTTTCAGGCTAGCTCCTACAATGAGCAGTTCTTC.

This clonotype was recorded at least ten times. The chain employs TRBV7-9 and TRBJ1-1; D is perhaps TRBD1 (5 bases). The V end was cut by 5 bases, the J end by 2 bases, with 15 bases between. The CDR3 is 15 residues long. Germline V gene sequence: CDR1 SEHNR, CDR2 FQNEAQ (reference sequence). CDR3 in DNA: TGTGCCAGCAGCCGGTCCGGGGCTCTCAACACTGAAGCTTTCTTT. This translates into CASSRSGALNTEAFF.